A selection of T cell receptor beta chains follows, all from one sample in a study of CD8+ T cells in alopecia areata. Here immunoSEQ multiplex PCR was the method, and the copy in TCRdb shows in-frame clones only, minus some. In the table there are around 200,000 clones, about 53% of which are singletons. Sequencing used CD8+ T cells sorted from blood, obtained at week 24, from a patient treated with tofacitinib. The receptors were sampled from a human donor with alopecia areata. The CDR3 runs from the conserved cysteine through the conserved F or W. A D gene is named only where the DNA matches it firmly. Expanded clones are given a class, and other clones once, few, many or no size at all.

TRBV6-5	TRBJ2-5	NA	NA	TGTGCCAGCAGTTCCGACCCCAACCAAGAGACCCAGTACTTC	CASSSDPNQETQYF
TRBV5-8	TRBJ1-2	NA	NA	TGTGCCAGCAGCACAGCCGACTACTATGGCTACACCTTC	CASSTADYYGYTF
TRBV27	TRBJ2-7	once	TRBD2	TGTGCCAGCAGGGAGGGAGGGACCTACGAGCAGTACTTC	CASREGGTYEQYF
TRBV6-4	TRBJ1-5	NA	NA	TGTGCCACCTTCCCTCGGGTTCTCAATCAGCCCCAGCATTTT	CATFPRVLNQPQHF
TRBV5-6	TRBJ2-5	once	TRBD1	TGTGCCAGCAGCTTGGCGCAGGGGGCCATCCAAGAGACCCAGTACTTC	CASSLAQGAIQETQYF
TRBV14	TRBJ2-7	few	TRBD1	TGTGCCAGCAGCCAAGGGACAGGGGTCGGCTACGAGCAGTACTTC	CASSQGTGVGYEQYF
TRBV6-5	TRBJ1-5	NA	NA	TGTGCCAGCAGCCCCCCAGGGGGCAATCAGCCCCAGCATTTT	CASSPPGGNQPQHF
TRBV4-3	TRBJ2-3	NA	TRBD2	TGCGCCAGCAGCCGGATCCTGGGGGGGGATACGCAGTATTTT	CASSRILGGDTQYF
TRBV20-1	TRBJ2-3	few	NA	TGCAGTGCTAAGGAGACAGATACGCAGTATTTT	CSAKETDTQYF
TRBV7-9	TRBJ1-2	NA	NA	TGTGCCAGCAGCGAGACAGGAAACTATGGCTACACCTTC	CASSETGNYGYTF
TRBV6-6	TRBJ2-7	NA	NA	TGTGCCAGCAGTTATCCGGCAGGGGAATCCTACGAGCAGTACTTC	CASSYPAGESYEQYF
TRBV29-1	TRBJ1-2	few	NA	TGCAGCGTCGGAGGAAGAGCTGGCTACACCTTC	CSVGGRAGYTF
TRBV10-3	TRBJ1-2	many	NA	TGTGCCATCAGTGGGACCGCTGATAACTATGGCTACACCTTC	CAISGTADNYGYTF
TRBV10-2	TRBJ2-1	NA	NA	TGCGCCACCGAAAACTCCAATGAGCAGTTCTTC	CATENSNEQFF
TRBV14	TRBJ1-2	few	TRBD1	TGTGCCAGCAGCCCGGGACAGGGCCCGGGTGGCTACACCTTC	CASSPGQGPGGYTF
TRBV12-5	TRBJ1-1	few	NA	TGTGCTAGTGGTTTGGCCAGGACTCACACTGAAGCTTTCTTT	CASGLARTHTEAFF
TRBV30	TRBJ2-1	few	NA	TGTGCCGGAAGACTCGAGAACAATGAGCAGTTCTTC	CAGRLENNEQFF
TRBV11-2	TRBJ2-7	NA	TRBD1	TGTGCCAGCAGCTTAAGCGGAGACAGGGCCTACGAGCAGTACTTC	CASSLSGDRAYEQYF
TRBV4-3	TRBJ2-5	NA	NA	TGCGCCAGCACCCGGACCTTAGGAGAGACCCAGTACTTC	CASTRTLGETQYF
TRBV1	TRBJ1-5	NA	NA	TGCACCAGCAGCCCCTTGAGGGGGGTATGGGGTCAGCCCCAGCATTTT	CTSSPLRGVWGQPQHF
TRBV29-1	TRBJ2-3	NA	TRBD2	TGCAGCGTTGTTTTCAGCGGGGGCACAGATACGCAGTATTTT	CSVVFSGGTDTQYF
TRBV19	TRBJ1-5	NA	TRBD1	TGTGCCAGTAGTCCCACAGGGGGCGGTCAGCCCCAGCATTTT	CASSPTGGGQPQHF
TRBV29-1	TRBJ1-1	few	NA	TGCAGCGTTGACCTACGGTCGGGTAGCACTGAAGCTTTCTTT	CSVDLRSGSTEAFF
TRBV7-9	TRBJ2-3	NA	NA	TGTGCCAGCACAGGGTTTTCGGTCACAGATACGCAGTATTTT	CASTGFSVTDTQYF
TRBV29-1	TRBJ1-2	NA	TRBD1	TGCAGCGTTGAAGAAAGGGGGGACAGGGGAGAGGACTACACCTTC	CSVEERGDRGEDYTF
TRBV7-8	TRBJ2-5	NA	TRBD2	TGTGCCAGCAGCTTAGCGATGGCGGCGGGGGTGATGGGGAAGACCCAGTACTTC	CASSLAMAAGVMGKTQYF
TRBV14	TRBJ1-1	NA	NA	TGTGCCAGCAGCCAAGTAATAACTGAAGCTTTCTTT	CASSQVITEAFF
TRBV5-6	TRBJ1-2	once	NA	TGTGCCAGCAGCTTGGAGGGTATCGGGAACTATGGCTACACCTTC	CASSLEGIGNYGYTF
TRBV29-1	TRBJ2-7	few	TRBD2	TGCAGCGTTGTCGGGGGGGGCGAGCAGTACTTC	CSVVGGGEQYF
TRBV4-3	TRBJ1-2	NA	NA	TGCGCCAGCAGCCAAGGACCCGGTAGTTCCGAGCACCTTAACTATGGCTACACCTTC	CASSQGPGSSEHLNYGYTF
TRBV7-8	TRBJ1-5	few	NA	TGTGCCAGCAGCTTAGAGAGGGGAAATCAGCCCCAGCATTTT	CASSLERGNQPQHF
TRBV7-2	TRBJ1-5	few	NA	TGTGCCAGCAGCTTCCGTGCGCAAAGCAATCAGCCCCAGCATTTT	CASSFRAQSNQPQHF
TRBV2	TRBJ2-3	few	NA	TGTGCCAGCAGTACCGTACCGTCCCGCCAAGAGGATACGCAGTATTTT	CASSTVPSRQEDTQYF
TRBV5-1	TRBJ2-4	once	TRBD2	TGCGCCAGCAGCTTGGATCCTTCGCGGGGGGCCAAGTACTTC	CASSLDPSRGAKYF
TRBV19	TRBJ2-5	NA	TRBD1	TGTGCCAGTAGCCACACCGGGACAGCCCAAGAGACCCAGCACTTC	CASSHTGTAQETQHF
TRBV15	TRBJ1-1	NA	NA	TGTGCCACCAGCAGACCTCCGGCGGGAGGAACTGAAGCTTTCTTT	CATSRPPAGGTEAFF
TRBV2	TRBJ2-5	NA	TRBD1	TGTGCCAGCAGCCTGGACAGGGGAGAGACCCAGTACTTC	CASSLDRGETQYF
TRBV30	TRBJ1-1	few	NA	TGTGCCTGGAGTGTCCTGAACACTGAAGCTTTCTTT	CAWSVLNTEAFF
TRBV4-2	TRBJ2-7	NA	NA	TGTGCCAGCAGCCAAGAAGGGCCGGATAGCTCCTACGAGCAGTACTTC	CASSQEGPDSSYEQYF
TRBV30	TRBJ2-4	NA	NA	TGTGCCTGGAGTGGAGGGGTGGAAGCCATCAAGATTCAGTACTTC	CAWSGGVEAIKIQYF
TRBV6-5	TRBJ1-1	NA	NA	TGTGCCAGCAGTTCGGGGGGCATGAACACTGAAGCTTTCTTT	CASSSGGMNTEAFF
TRBV5-1	TRBJ1-2	NA	TRBD1	TGCGCCAGCAGCCTAGATCGAGGGGGCGCGGGATATGGCTACACCTTC	CASSLDRGGAGYGYTF
TRBV7-2	TRBJ1-3	few	NA	TGTGCCAGCAGCGCCATGACAGACTCTGGAAACACCATATATTTT	CASSAMTDSGNTIYF
TRBV13	TRBJ2-1	few	NA	TGTGCCAGCAGCTTAGAGGTGGGGGGCCTTGAGCAGTTCTTC	CASSLEVGGLEQFF
TRBV5-1	TRBJ1-1	NA	NA	TGCGCCAGCAGCTTGGCCCCAGGGTCCACTGAAGCTTTCTTT	CASSLAPGSTEAFF
TRBV4-3	TRBJ2-7	NA	TRBD1	TGCGCCAGCAGCCAAGATTCGACAGGGAGCTCCTACGAGCAGTACTTC	CASSQDSTGSSYEQYF